Each of the 4 T cell receptor beta chains below was sequenced from the same sample in a study of blood T cell repertoires in COVID-19. TCRdb's table, derived via immunoSEQ multiplex PCR, lists solely in-frame clones and lacks some. This table has 300,000 or so clones, 75% to 95% appearing once. Sequencing was done on a sample of PBMCs or T cells enriched from blood (not recorded which). The receptors were gathered from a woman aged 25 to 39 who had recovered from COVID-19.

Here the CDR3 reads CASSLSGTPSGANVLTF. The CDR3 region has the DNA TGTGCCAGCAGCCTTAGCGGGACCCCCTCTGGGGCCAACGTCCTGACTTTC. The rearrangement links TRBV5-5 to TRBJ2-6, with 8 bases aligning to TRBD2. CDR1 is SGHKS and CDR2 is YYEKEE in the germline V gene (reference sequence). The CDR3 covers 17 residues. J gave up 0 bases and V 4 bases, and 6 bases lay outside the gene matches.

Comments on this clone: Other DNA sequences of this sample code for an identical CDR3. V is TRBV7-2 and J is TRBJ2-3, with 11 bases fitting TRBD2. V lost 5 bases and J lost 5; bases outside the gene matches: 6. From germline, CDR1 is SGHTA and CDR2 FQGNSA. This CDR3 has 15 amino acids. This chain's CDR3 is CASSLTSGSGDTQYF. CDR3 coding DNA: TGTGCCAGCAGCCTTACTAGCGGGAGCGGAGATACGCAGTATTTT.

The chain uses TRBV25-1 and TRBJ2-3, with TRBD2 matching over 10 bases. The V segment lost 6 bases and the J segment 1 base; nucleotides outside the gene matches: 4. Germline V gene sequence: CDR1 MGHDK, CDR2 SYGVNS. The CDR3 sequence is 15 residues long. Here the CDR3 DNA reads TGTGCCAGCAGCCTAGCGGGAGTAGGCACAGATACGCAGTATTTT. Protein sequence: CASSLAGVGTDTQYF.

The V gene is TRBV18, the J gene TRBJ1-4; no clear D. CDR1 is KGHSH, CDR2 LQKENI, per germline. The CDR3 extends over 13 amino acids. The V end lost 0 bases, the J end lost 8 bases, and 7 bases lay between the germline ends. This CDR3 reads CASSPPVAEKLFF. Here the CDR3 DNA reads TGTGCCAGCTCACCACCGGTGGCCGAAAAACTGTTTTTT.